This TCR beta chain was identified during a study of Graves' ophthalmopathy and Graves' hyperthyroidism (dated 2018 in TCRdb). For the wider study: Peripheral blood samples were taken at the time of initial diagnosis, before any treatment was given. TCR beta repertoire signatures were used to distinguish Graves' ophthalmopathy from Graves' hyperthyroidism and to predict progression to ophthalmopathy. T-cell repertoires of thyroid tissue and blood were compared in five or six hyperthyroidism patients. In total, around 140 blood samples were TCR-sequenced: fewer than 50 ophthalmopathy, about 75 hyperthyroidism and some 17 hyperthyroidism-to-ophthalmopathy patients. Once sampling was done, hyperthyroidism patients were given methimazole at a starting dose of 30 mg daily, while ophthalmopathy patients were given high-dose intravenous methylprednisolone. The roughly 100 discovery patients were randomly divided into training and test sets at a 7:3 ratio. To explore V-J signatures that separate ophthalmopathy from hyperthyroidism, a discovery set of 95 to 100 patients was enrolled, consisting of approximately 44 with ophthalmopathy and around 57 with stable hyperthyroidism. For independent validation, a separate cohort was made up of around 19 hyperthyroidism patients plus 17 patients who later progressed from hyperthyroidism to ophthalmopathy. What the work shows at the level of the full study, not this receptor alone: No statistical method was used to predetermine the sample size, and group allocation was not hidden from the investigators. In validation, the model predicted ophthalmopathy progression with over 60% sensitivity and roughly 78% specificity; 12 predicted patients were CT-confirmed with GO in a median of approximately six months. In cross-validation, the 13-signature model distinguished ophthalmopathy from stable hyperthyroidism with around 90% sensitivity and around 83% specificity, while in the test set the corresponding values were 80% and 75%. Among expanded thyroid clonotypes with frequency above 0.001, most also showed up in blood, which suggests that blood repertoires may reflect the thyroid immune response.

For repertoire sequencing, TCR beta CDR3 regions were amplified from RNA transcripts. A first-round RT-PCR used HTBI primers with the Qiagen OneStep RT-PCR kit, followed by a second-round multiplex PCR, size selection and purification. Libraries were sequenced on an Illumina HiSeq2000 using paired-end 100 bp reads. The study's processing was this. Reads were processed with SOAPnuke, discarding reads with adapters, uncalled bases, mean Phred below 15, or no exact constant-primer or identifier match. COPE v1.2.5 was used to merge high-quality paired reads. Each unique nucleotide sequence was defined as a clonotype, and clonotypes were aligned to IMGT TRB V, D and J references with MiTCR v1.1. Only V-J combinations with frequency above 0.0001 were analysed, covering about 99% of repertoires. For each V-J combination, a TCR clonal expansion and chaos score was defined as the ratio of F50 clonal expansion to chaos observed in the TCRdist matrix. Welch's t-statistics and random forest were used to narrow the features down to around 13 V-J combinations, which were then fed into a naive Bayes classifier. The Morisita-Horn index was used to measure how similar the thyroid and blood repertoires were. TCRdb cleaned the public reads at Q25 with fastp, built clones with MiXCR and kept in-frame beta chains. Under each unique CDR3 protein, matching rows form one entry showing the most common genes and DNA. TCRdb, rather than the study authors, made the V and J calls. This sample holds approximately 480,000 distinct CDR3 sequences; roughly an eighth were observed only once. Of the sample, over 7.5% falls within the top ten clones.

The ophthalmopathy patients had moderately to severely active disease, with a Clinical Activity Score of 3 or higher, a NOSPECS grade of 4 or higher, and a disease duration of less than 3 months. Patients with other autoimmune diseases, uncontrolled infections, pregnancy or lactation were excluded. Clinical symptoms, serum thyroxine, TRAb, thyroid ultrasound and orbital computed tomography formed the basis of the diagnosis. Ficoll-Paque density gradient centrifugation was used to isolate PBMCs from about 10 ml of fresh peripheral blood. Trizol reagent was used to extract the total RNA, and its quality was then checked on an Agilent 2100 Bioanalyzer. This clonotype was detected many times. Its antigen is currently not known. Base qualities were left out, and no much larger clone turns up one base away. V loses 5 bases of germline sequence and J loses 6 bases, and the interval between the two ends is 26 bases. CDR3 length: 18 amino acids, cysteine to phenylalanine. The entry retains the CDR3 DNA only, 54 bases that are in frame from base 1. CDR1 and CDR2 were assigned from the germline V gene as MDHEN and SYDVKM.

Here the chain combines TRBV28 and TRBJ1-5; the D gene is perhaps TRBD1, from 5 matching bases. The origin of this receptor is a woman aged 30 to 39 with Graves' ophthalmopathy. Donor details come from another sample of the same person, matched by shared clones. The sample was blood. The sequenced DNA: TGTGCCAGCAGTCCATTCCCATCCGGAGGGGTCGATTCTCAGCCCCAGCATTTT. It encodes CASSPFPSGGVDSQPQHF. Reference TRBV28 and TRBJ1-5 genes cover what lies past the CDR3, so the full variable domain is DVKVTQSSRYLVKRTGEKVFLECVQDMDHENMFWYRQDPGLGLRLIYFSYDVKMKEKGDIPEGYSVSREKKERFSLILESASTNQTSMYLCASSPFPSGGVDSQPQHFGDGTRLSIL.